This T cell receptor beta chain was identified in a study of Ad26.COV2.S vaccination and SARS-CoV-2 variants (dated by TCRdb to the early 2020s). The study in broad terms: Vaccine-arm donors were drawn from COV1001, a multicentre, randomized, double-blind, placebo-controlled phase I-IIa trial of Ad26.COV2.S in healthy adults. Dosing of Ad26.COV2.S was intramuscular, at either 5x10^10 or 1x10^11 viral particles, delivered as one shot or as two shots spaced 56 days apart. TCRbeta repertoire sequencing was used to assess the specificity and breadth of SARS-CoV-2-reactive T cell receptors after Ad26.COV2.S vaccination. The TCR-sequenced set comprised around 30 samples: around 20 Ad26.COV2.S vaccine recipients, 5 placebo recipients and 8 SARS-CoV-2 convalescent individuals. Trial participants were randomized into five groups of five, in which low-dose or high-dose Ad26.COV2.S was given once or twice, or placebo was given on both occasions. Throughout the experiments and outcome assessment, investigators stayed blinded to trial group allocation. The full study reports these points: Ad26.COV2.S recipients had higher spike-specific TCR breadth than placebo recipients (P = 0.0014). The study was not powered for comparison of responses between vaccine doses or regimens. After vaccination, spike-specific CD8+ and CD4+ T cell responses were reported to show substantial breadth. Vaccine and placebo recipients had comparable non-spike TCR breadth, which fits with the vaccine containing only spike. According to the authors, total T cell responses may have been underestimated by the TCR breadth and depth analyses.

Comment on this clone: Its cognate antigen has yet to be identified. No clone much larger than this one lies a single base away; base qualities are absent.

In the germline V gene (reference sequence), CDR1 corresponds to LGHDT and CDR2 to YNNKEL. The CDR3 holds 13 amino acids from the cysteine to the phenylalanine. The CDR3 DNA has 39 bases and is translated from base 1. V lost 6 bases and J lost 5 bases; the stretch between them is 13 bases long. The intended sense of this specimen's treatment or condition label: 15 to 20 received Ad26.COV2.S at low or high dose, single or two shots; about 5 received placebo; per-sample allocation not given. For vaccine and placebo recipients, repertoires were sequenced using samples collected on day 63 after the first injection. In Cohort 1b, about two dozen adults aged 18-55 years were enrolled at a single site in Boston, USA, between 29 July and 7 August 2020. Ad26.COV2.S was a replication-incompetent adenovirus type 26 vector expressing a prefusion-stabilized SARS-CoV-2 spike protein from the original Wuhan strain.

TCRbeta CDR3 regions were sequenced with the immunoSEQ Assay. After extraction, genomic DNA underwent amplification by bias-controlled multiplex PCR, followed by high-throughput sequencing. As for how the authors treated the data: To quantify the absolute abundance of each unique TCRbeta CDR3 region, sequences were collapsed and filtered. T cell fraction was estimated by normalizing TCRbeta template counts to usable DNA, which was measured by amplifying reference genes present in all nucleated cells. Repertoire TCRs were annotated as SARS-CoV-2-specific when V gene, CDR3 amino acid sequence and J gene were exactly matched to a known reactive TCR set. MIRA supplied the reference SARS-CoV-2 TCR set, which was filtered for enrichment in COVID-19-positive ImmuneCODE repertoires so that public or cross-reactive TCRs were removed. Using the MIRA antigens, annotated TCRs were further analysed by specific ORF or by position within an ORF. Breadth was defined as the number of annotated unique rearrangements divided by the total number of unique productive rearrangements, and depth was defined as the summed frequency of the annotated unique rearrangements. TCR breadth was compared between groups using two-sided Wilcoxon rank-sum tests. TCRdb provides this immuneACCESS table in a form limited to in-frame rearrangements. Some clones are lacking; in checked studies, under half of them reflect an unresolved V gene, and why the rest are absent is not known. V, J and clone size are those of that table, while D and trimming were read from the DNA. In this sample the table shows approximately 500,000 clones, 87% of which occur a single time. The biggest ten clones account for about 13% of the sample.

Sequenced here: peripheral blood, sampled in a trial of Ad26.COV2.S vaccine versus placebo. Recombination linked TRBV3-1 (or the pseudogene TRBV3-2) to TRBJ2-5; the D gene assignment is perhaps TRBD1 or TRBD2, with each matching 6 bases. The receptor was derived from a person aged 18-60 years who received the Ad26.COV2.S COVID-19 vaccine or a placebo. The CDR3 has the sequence CASRLTGRETQYF. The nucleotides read TGTGCCAGCAGGCTTACAGGGAGGGAGACCCAGTACTTC.